This entry features one T cell receptor beta chain sequence. This sample stems from a study of glioma-infiltrating T cells after dendritic cell vaccination. At the level of the study: Monocyte-derived dendritic cells, cultured 7 to 8 days with IL-4 and GM-CSF, were pulsed with autologous tumor lysate.

Using immunoSEQ multiplex PCR, the repertoire was profiled, and TCRdb retains in-frame clones only, with some absent. Of fewer than 50,000 clones listed, roughly 85% were seen once; the top ten hold more than 9.5%. Patients had residual fresh-frozen tumor tissue and more than two years of survival data. PBMC were collected before vaccination, two weeks after the third vaccination, and at progression. Trimming stripped 5 bases from V and 2 bases from J, with 13 bases between. Germline values: CDR1 LGHNA, CDR2 YNFKEQ. The CDR3 sequence is 14 residues long. J is TRBJ2-7 and V is TRBV4-2; a possible D gene is TRBD2 (6 bases). The sequence was obtained from a human donor with glioblastoma. The sequencing used blood, collected before dendritic cell vaccination. As DNA, the CDR3 is TGTGCCAGCAGCGCCCGGGACTTGGCCTACGAGCAGTACTTC. It encodes CASSARDLAYEQYF.